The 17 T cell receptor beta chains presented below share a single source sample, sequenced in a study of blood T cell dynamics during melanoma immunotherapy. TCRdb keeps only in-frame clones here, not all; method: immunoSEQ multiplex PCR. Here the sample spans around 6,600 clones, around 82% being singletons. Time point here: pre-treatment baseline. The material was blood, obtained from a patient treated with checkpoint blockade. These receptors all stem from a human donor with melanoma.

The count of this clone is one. The CDR3 sequence: CASSLGGSMGYEQYF. The CDR3 nucleotides read TGCGCCAGCAGCTTGGGGGGTAGTATGGGCTACGAGCAGTACTTC. The chain links TRBV5-1 to TRBJ2-7; D not resolved. V was clipped by 0 bases and J by 3 bases, with 13 bases between them. The germline CDR1 and CDR2 sequences are SGHRS and YFSETQ. CDR3 length: 15 residues.

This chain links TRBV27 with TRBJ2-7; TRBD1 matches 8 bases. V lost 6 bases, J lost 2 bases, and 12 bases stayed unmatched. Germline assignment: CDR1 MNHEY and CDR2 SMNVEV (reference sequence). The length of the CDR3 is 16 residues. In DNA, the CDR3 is TGTGCCAGCAGCTACGGACCGACAGGGGACACCTACGAGCAGTACTTC. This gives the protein CASSYGPTGDTYEQYF.

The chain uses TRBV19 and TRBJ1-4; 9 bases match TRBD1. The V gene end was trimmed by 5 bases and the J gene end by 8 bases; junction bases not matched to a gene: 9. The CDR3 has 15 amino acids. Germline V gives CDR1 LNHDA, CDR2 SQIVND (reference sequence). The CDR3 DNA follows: TGTGCCAGTAGTTTTCCGGGACAGGGAAACGAAAAACTGTTTTTT. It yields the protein CASSFPGQGNEKLFF.

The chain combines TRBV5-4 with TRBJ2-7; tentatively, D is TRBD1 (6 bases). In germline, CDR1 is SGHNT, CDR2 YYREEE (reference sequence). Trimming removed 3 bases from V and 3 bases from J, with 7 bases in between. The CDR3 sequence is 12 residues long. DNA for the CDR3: TGTGCCAGCAGCTCGGACAGCTACGAGCAGTACTTC. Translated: CASSSDSYEQYF.

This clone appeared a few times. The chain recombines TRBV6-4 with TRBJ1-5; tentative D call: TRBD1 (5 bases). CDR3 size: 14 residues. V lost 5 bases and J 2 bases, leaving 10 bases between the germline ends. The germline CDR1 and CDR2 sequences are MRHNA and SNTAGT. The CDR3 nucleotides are TGTGCCAGCAGTATCATGGGGGGCAATCAGCCCCAGCATTTT. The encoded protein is CASSIMGGNQPQHF.

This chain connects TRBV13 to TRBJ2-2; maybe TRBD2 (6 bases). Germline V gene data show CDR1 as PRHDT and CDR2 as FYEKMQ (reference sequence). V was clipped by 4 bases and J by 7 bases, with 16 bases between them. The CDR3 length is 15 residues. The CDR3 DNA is TGTGCCAGCAGCTCCGGGGGTTTGGGAATCGGGGAGCTGTTTTTT. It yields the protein CASSSGGLGIGELFF.

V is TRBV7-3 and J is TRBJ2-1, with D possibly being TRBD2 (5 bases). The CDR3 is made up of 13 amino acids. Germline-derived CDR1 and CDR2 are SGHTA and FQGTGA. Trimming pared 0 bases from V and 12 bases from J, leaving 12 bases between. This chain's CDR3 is CASSLTGPRGQFF. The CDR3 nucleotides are TGTGCCAGCAGCTTAACGGGCCCCCGGGGGCAGTTCTTC.

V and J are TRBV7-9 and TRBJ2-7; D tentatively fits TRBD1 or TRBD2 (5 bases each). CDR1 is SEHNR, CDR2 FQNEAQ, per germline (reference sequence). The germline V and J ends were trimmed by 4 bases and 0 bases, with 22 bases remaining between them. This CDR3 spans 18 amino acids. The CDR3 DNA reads TGTGCCAGCAGCTCAATAGGGTCGGGGACCCCCAGCTCCTACGAGCAGTACTTC. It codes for CASSSIGSGTPSSYEQYF. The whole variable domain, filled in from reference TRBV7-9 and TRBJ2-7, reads DTGVSQNPRHKITKRGQNVTFRCDPISEHNRLYWYRQTLGQGPEFLTYFQNEAQLEKSRLLSDRFSAERPKGSFSTLEIQRTEQGDSAMYLCASSSIGSGTPSSYEQYFGPGTRLTVT.

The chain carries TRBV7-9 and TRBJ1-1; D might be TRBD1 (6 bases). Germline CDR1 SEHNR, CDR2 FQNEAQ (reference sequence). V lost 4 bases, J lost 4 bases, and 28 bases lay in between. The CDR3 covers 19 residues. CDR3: CASSSREGGRFDLVTEAFF. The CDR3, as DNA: TGTGCCAGCAGCTCCCGGGAGGGGGGGCGCTTTGACTTGGTCACTGAAGCTTTCTTT.

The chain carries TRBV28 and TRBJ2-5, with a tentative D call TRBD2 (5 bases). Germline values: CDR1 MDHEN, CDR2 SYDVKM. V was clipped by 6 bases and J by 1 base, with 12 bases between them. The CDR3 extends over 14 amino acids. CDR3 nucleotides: TGTGCCAGCAGCGGGGTTCCCCTCCAAGAGACCCAGTACTTC. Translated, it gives CASSGVPLQETQYF.

Written as DNA, the CDR3 is TGTGCCAGCAGCTTAGCTGGGAAGTACAATGAGCAGTTCTTC. Translating gives CASSLAGKYNEQFF. The genes are TRBV7-3 and TRBJ2-1, with D unresolved. Trimming took 2 bases from V and 4 from J, leaving 9 bases between them. The CDR3 has 14 residues. Germline CDR1 is SGHTA and CDR2 is FQGTGA.

CDR3 protein: CASSLHRAPYEQYF. DNA for the CDR3: TGCGCCAGCAGCTTGCACAGGGCGCCCTACGAGCAGTACTTC. The gene calls are TRBV5-1 and TRBJ2-7, with D possibly being TRBD1 (6 bases). V lost 1 base and J 2 bases, leaving 10 bases between the germline ends. CDR1 SGHRS and CDR2 YFSETQ come from the germline V gene. The CDR3 loop spans 14 amino acids.

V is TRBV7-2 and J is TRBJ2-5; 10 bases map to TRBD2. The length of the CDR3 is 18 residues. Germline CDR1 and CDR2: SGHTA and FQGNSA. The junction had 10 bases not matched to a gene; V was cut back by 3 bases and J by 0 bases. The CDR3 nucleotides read TGTGCCAGCAGCTTGGCGGCTAGCGGGGGTGGATACCAAGAGACCCAGTACTTC. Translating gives CASSLAASGGGYQETQYF. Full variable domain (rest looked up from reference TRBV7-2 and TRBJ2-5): GAGVSQSPSNKVTEKGKDVELRCDPISGHTALYWYRQSLGQGLEFLIYFQGNSAPDKSGLPSDRFSAERTGGSVSTLTIQRTQQEDSAVYLCASSLAASGGGYQETQYFGPGTRLLVL.

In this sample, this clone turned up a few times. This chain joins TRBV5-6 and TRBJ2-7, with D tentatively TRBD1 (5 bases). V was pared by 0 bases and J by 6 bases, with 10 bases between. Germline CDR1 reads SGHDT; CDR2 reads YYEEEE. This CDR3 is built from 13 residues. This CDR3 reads CASSLGGLREQYF. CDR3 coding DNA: TGTGCCAGCAGCTTGGGGGGCCTCCGCGAGCAGTACTTC.

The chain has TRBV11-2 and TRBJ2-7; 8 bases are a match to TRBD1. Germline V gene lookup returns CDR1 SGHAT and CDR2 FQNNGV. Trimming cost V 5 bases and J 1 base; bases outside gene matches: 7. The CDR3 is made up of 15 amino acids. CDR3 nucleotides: TGTGCCAGCAGCCCGCAGGGGGCAGCGTCCTACGAGCAGTACTTC. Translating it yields CASSPQGAASYEQYF.

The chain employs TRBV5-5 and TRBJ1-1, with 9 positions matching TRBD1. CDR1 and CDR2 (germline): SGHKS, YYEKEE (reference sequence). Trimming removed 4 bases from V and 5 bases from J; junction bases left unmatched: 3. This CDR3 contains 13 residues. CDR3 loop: CASSETGGTEAFF. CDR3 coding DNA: TGTGCCAGCAGCGAGACAGGGGGTACTGAAGCTTTCTTT. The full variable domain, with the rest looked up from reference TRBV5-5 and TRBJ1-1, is DAGVTQSPTHLIKTRGQQVTLRCSPISGHKSVSWYQQVLGQGPQFIFQYYEKEERGRGNFPDRFSARQFPNYSSELNVNALLLGDSALYLCASSETGGTEAFFGQGTRLTVV.

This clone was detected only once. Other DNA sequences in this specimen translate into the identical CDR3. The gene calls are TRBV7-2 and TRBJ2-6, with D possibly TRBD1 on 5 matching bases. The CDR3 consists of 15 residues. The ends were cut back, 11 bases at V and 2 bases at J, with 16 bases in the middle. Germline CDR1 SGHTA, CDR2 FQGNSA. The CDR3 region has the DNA TGTGCCGCTGGGTCCACAGGCCCTGGGGCCAACGTCCTGACTTTC. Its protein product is CAAGSTGPGANVLTF.